This T cell receptor (beta chain) was documented in a study of blood T cell repertoires in COVID-19. The protocol was immunoSEQ multiplex PCR, while the TCRdb copy is restricted to in-frame clones and leaves out a portion. The top ten clones hold 8.8% of a sample with about 47,000 clones, 84% of them seen once. The sample was peripheral blood. The TCR sequence derives from a man aged 55 to 69 with acute or convalescent COVID-19.

In nucleotides, the CDR3 is TGTGCCAGCAGCCTACCGGAGGGGACAGGGGCCCCAGATACGCAGTATTTT. Encoded protein: CASSLPEGTGAPDTQYF. The gene calls are TRBV9 and TRBJ2-3, with 10 bases fitting TRBD1. The ends lost 4 bases at V and 4 bases at J; junction bases unmatched: 12. Germline V gene data show CDR1 as SGDLS and CDR2 as YYNGEE. This CDR3 contains 17 residues.